These T cell receptor beta chains were read from a single sample in a study of shared clonotypes between healthy human individuals. Some clones are missing from TCRdb's copy, which holds only in-frame ones; the method was immunoSEQ multiplex PCR. The sample yields roughly 2 million clones, approximately 96% seen once. Sequencing was done on a sample of naive CD4+ T cells sorted from blood. The receptors originated from a man in his late teens or twenties in good health. CDR3s include the opening cysteine and the closing phenylalanine or tryptophan. The D gene is left open where the match is weak. Where a row states a size, it is once, few, many or the class of an expanded clone; other rows omit it.

size: .; J: TRBJ2-7; V: TRBV9; D: TRBD1; DNA: TGTGCCAGCAGTGCCGGGACAGGGGGCTACGAGCAGTACTTC; CDR3: CASSAGTGGYEQYF
size: .; J: TRBJ1-1; V: TRBV7-3; D: .; DNA: TGTGCCAGCAGCCAAACCGGGCCGTCTGAAGCTTTCTTT; CDR3: CASSQTGPSEAFF
size: .; J: TRBJ2-1; V: TRBV7-3; D: .; DNA: TGTGCCAGCAGCAGGGGTCCCAATGAGCAGTTCTTC; CDR3: CASSRGPNEQFF
size: .; J: TRBJ1-1; V: TRBV7-3; D: .; DNA: TGTGCCAGCGCCCGGGAACCCCACACTGAAGCTTTCTTT; CDR3: CASAREPHTEAFF
size: once; J: TRBJ1-6; V: TRBV7-2; D: .; DNA: TGTGCCAGCAGCCATGCCCGGGGGCCGGGTAGCAATTCACCCCTCCACTTT; CDR3: CASSHARGPGSNSPLHF
size: .; J: TRBJ2-1; V: TRBV5-5; D: .; DNA: TGTGCCAGCAGCTCTACGTGGGACACCTACAATGAGCAGTTCTTC; CDR3: CASSSTWDTYNEQFF
size: .; J: TRBJ2-1; V: TRBV29-1; D: TRBD2; DNA: TGCAGCGTTGAAGATAAGGCTAGCGGGAGGGCCGGATACAATGAGCAGTTCTTC; CDR3: CSVEDKASGRAGYNEQFF
size: .; J: TRBJ1-4; V: TRBV5-1; D: .; DNA: TGCGCCAGCAGACAAACCCCAGGGGAGGGGGAAAAACTGTTTTTT; CDR3: CASRQTPGEGEKLFF
size: once; J: TRBJ1-5; V: TRBV25-1; D: .; DNA: TGTGCCAGCAGTGTGGGGCAGGGTGGTCAGCCCCAGCATTTT; CDR3: CASSVGQGGQPQHF
size: .; J: TRBJ1-2; V: TRBV7-8; D: .; DNA: TGTGCCAGCAGCTTAGGAGACAGAAACTATGGCTACACCTTC; CDR3: CASSLGDRNYGYTF
size: few; J: TRBJ1-5; V: TRBV7-2; D: .; DNA: TGTGCCAGCAGCTTATTAGGCCGGTCAGCACCCGATCAGCCCCAGCATTTT; CDR3: CASSLLGRSAPDQPQHF
size: .; J: TRBJ1-2; V: TRBV15; D: TRBD1; DNA: TGTGCCACCAGCAGTAGACAGGGGGCGAGATATGGCTACACCTTC; CDR3: CATSSRQGARYGYTF
size: once; J: TRBJ1-2; V: TRBV5-1; D: TRBD1; DNA: TGCGCCAGCAGCTGGACAGGGGGCAGTAGCTATGGCTACACCTTC; CDR3: CASSWTGGSSYGYTF
size: .; J: TRBJ2-5; V: TRBV9; D: .; DNA: TGTGCCAGCAGCGTAAACACAGGGCAAGAGACCCAGTACTTC; CDR3: CASSVNTGQETQYF
size: .; J: TRBJ1-1; V: TRBV19; D: .; DNA: TGTGCCACAAAACAGCGGTTGAACACTGAAGCTTTCTTT; CDR3: CATKQRLNTEAFF
size: .; J: TRBJ2-3; V: TRBV4-3; D: .; DNA: TGCGCCAGCAGCCCGCAAGGAACAGATACGCAGTATTTT; CDR3: CASSPQGTDTQYF
size: .; J: TRBJ2-7; V: TRBV2; D: .; DNA: TGTGCCAGCATTAGGGAACAGGGCTACGAGCAGTACTTC; CDR3: CASIREQGYEQYF
size: .; J: TRBJ2-3; V: TRBV4-1; D: .; DNA: TGCGCCAGCAGCCAAGAAGCGGTACCGGATACTCTCACAGTCGATACGCAGTATTTT; CDR3: CASSQEAVPDTLTVDTQYF
size: .; J: TRBJ2-3; V: TRBV27; D: .; DNA: TGTGCCAGCTCGAGGGGGGACACAGATACGCAGTATTTT; CDR3: CASSRGDTDTQYF
size: .; J: TRBJ2-5; V: TRBV2; D: TRBD1; DNA: TGTGCCAGCAGCTCGGGACAGGGGGTAATTCTGGGGACCCAGTACTTC; CDR3: CASSSGQGVILGTQYF
size: .; J: TRBJ1-4; V: TRBV9; D: TRBD1; DNA: TGTGCCAGCAGCAAGAGGACAGGCGGTAATGAAAAACTGTTTTTT; CDR3: CASSKRTGGNEKLFF
size: .; J: TRBJ1-2; V: TRBV5-4; D: TRBD1; DNA: TGTGCCAGCAGCACGCGGACAGGGGTGGGGTATGGCTACACCTTC; CDR3: CASSTRTGVGYGYTF
size: .; J: TRBJ2-5; V: TRBV30; D: .; DNA: TGTGCCTGGAGTGTACTAGGACCCAGAGAGACCCAGTACTTC; CDR3: CAWSVLGPRETQYF
size: once; J: TRBJ2-1; V: TRBV7-9; D: TRBD2; DNA: TGTGCCAGTATAAGACTAGCGGGAGGGTATGAGCAGTTCTTC; CDR3: CASIRLAGGYEQFF
size: .; J: TRBJ1-6; V: TRBV6-5; D: .; DNA: TGTGCCAGCAGTTACGTCGGGGCTTCACCCCTCCACTTT; CDR3: CASSYVGASPLHF
size: .; J: TRBJ1-3; V: TRBV19; D: .; DNA: TGTGCCAGTAGTAAGAATGCTTACGATGGGAGTCCCAGTTTCTCTGGAAACACCATATATTTT; CDR3: CASSKNAYDGSPSFSGNTIYF
size: .; J: TRBJ2-5; V: TRBV2; D: .; DNA: TGTGCCAGCAGTGGACAGCAAGAGACCCAGTACTTC; CDR3: CASSGQQETQYF
size: once; J: TRBJ1-1; V: TRBV5-6; D: .; DNA: TGTGCCAGCAGCTTTTGGGAGACAAACACTGAAGCTTTCTTT; CDR3: CASSFWETNTEAFF
size: .; J: TRBJ1-2; V: TRBV4-3; D: .; DNA: TGCGCCAGCAGCCATAGGGATGACAGATACGGCTACACCTTC; CDR3: CASSHRDDRYGYTF
size: .; J: TRBJ1-6; V: TRBV6-5; D: TRBD1; DNA: TGTGCCATCTCGACAGGGAATTCACCCCTCCACTTT; CDR3: CAISTGNSPLHF
size: .; J: TRBJ2-5; V: TRBV28; D: TRBD2; DNA: TGTGCCAGCAGTTCTGGGGCTCTACTAGCGGGGGGTCAAGAGACCCAGTACTTC; CDR3: CASSSGALLAGGQETQYF
size: .; J: TRBJ1-5; V: TRBV19; D: TRBD1; DNA: TGTGCCAGTAGTATGAGTCGGACAGGGCTGGGTCAGCCCCAGCATTTT; CDR3: CASSMSRTGLGQPQHF
size: .; J: TRBJ2-2; V: TRBV28; D: .; DNA: TGTGCCAGCAAGACAGGGAACACCGGGGAGCTGTTTTTT; CDR3: CASKTGNTGELFF
size: .; J: TRBJ2-3; V: TRBV2; D: TRBD2; DNA: TGTGCCAGCATCCCTAGCGGGGTGAGTGCAGATACGCAGTATTTT; CDR3: CASIPSGVSADTQYF
size: .; J: TRBJ2-7; V: TRBV28; D: .; DNA: TGTGCCAGCATCGGCGTGAGCGCCGCTTACGAGCAGTACTTC; CDR3: CASIGVSAAYEQYF
size: .; J: TRBJ2-7; V: TRBV6-5; D: .; DNA: TGTGCCAGCAGGGGATATTACGAGCAGTACTTC; CDR3: CASRGYYEQYF
size: .; J: TRBJ1-3; V: TRBV25-1; D: .; DNA: TGTGCCAGCAGTTCGACAGACCTAGCTCTGGGAAACACCATATATTTT; CDR3: CASSSTDLALGNTIYF
size: few; J: TRBJ1-2; V: TRBV5-1; D: TRBD1; DNA: TGCGCCAGCAGCCAATCCGGACAGGGCGCAGGCTATGGCTACACCTTC; CDR3: CASSQSGQGAGYGYTF
size: .; J: TRBJ1-5; V: TRBV6-5; D: .; DNA: TGTGCCACCGGGAGGGGAGGAAAGGATCAGCCCCAGCATTTT; CDR3: CATGRGGKDQPQHF
size: .; J: TRBJ1-1; V: TRBV6-5; D: .; DNA: TGTGCCAGCAGTTACTCTGTACATTTGAACACTGAAGCTTTCTTT; CDR3: CASSYSVHLNTEAFF
size: .; J: TRBJ1-6; V: TRBV6-5; D: TRBD1; DNA: TGTGCCAGCAGACGGGACAGGGGGTCACCCCTCCACTTT; CDR3: CASRRDRGSPLHF
size: .; J: TRBJ1-1; V: TRBV6-5; D: .; DNA: TGTGCCAGCAGTCCCCGGAGGTCCACTGAAGCTTTCTTT; CDR3: CASSPRRSTEAFF
size: .; J: TRBJ2-3; V: TRBV11-3; D: TRBD2; DNA: TGTGCCAGCAGCACCGGGGGGGCAACAGATACGCAGTATTTT; CDR3: CASSTGGATDTQYF
size: .; J: TRBJ2-5; V: TRBV5-1; D: .; DNA: TGCGCCAGCAGCCCCGTGACTCCCATCCAAGAGACCCAGTACTTC; CDR3: CASSPVTPIQETQYF
size: .; J: TRBJ2-1; V: TRBV5-1; D: .; DNA: TGCGCCAGCAGCTCGGGCTACAATGAGCAGTTCTTC; CDR3: CASSSGYNEQFF
size: .; J: TRBJ1-5; V: TRBV2; D: .; DNA: TGTGCCAGCAGTGAAGAGACAGTCAATCAGCCCCAGCATTTT; CDR3: CASSEETVNQPQHF
size: .; J: TRBJ2-1; V: TRBV6-4; D: .; DNA: TGTGCCAGCAGTGACGATTGGTACAATGAGCAGTTCTTC; CDR3: CASSDDWYNEQFF
size: .; J: TRBJ2-1; V: TRBV7-2; D: TRBD2; DNA: TGTGCCAGCAGCCCCGGACTAGCGGGAGCTGAGCAGTTCTTC; CDR3: CASSPGLAGAEQFF
size: .; J: TRBJ2-1; V: TRBV4-3; D: .; DNA: TGCGCCAGCAGCCAAGAGAGGACAGCCTACAATGAGCAGTTCTTC; CDR3: CASSQERTAYNEQFF
size: .; J: TRBJ2-1; V: TRBV7-2; D: .; DNA: TGTGCCAGCCATCCGCGGGGGCACTACAATGAGCAGTTCTTC; CDR3: CASHPRGHYNEQFF